This T cell receptor beta chain was recorded in a study of response to subunit inactivated influenza vaccine. General study results and limits: It was the authors' suggestion that each seasonal influenza vaccination recruits few new T cells.

Using its own MiXCR run on the RT-PCR reads, TCRdb lists one record per CDR3 protein. Of about 780,000 distinct CDR3 sequences listed, roughly 18% are singletons. This clonotype was counted a few times. Its antigen is as yet unknown. Germline CDR1 and CDR2: SGHAT and FQNNGV. This CDR3 has 18 amino acids. The trim removed 3 bases at V and 1 base at J, leaving 11 bases unmatched. The V call is TRBV11-2, the J call TRBJ2-1; TRBD2 agrees at 8 bases. The sample was PBMCs from blood, taken 5 days after vaccination. The sequence came from a man aged 45-65 years who received an inactivated influenza vaccine. CDR3 nucleotide sequence: TGTGCCAGCAGCTTCGGGACTAGGGGAGGGTGGTCCTACAATGAGCAGTTCTTC. As protein: CASSFGTRGGWSYNEQFF.